What follows describes a single TCR beta chain. Its antigen is not known. The PCR contained 60 Vbeta and 13 Jbeta primers. Sequencing used immunoSEQ multiplex PCR; TCRdb keeps in-frame clones, though not all of them. The sample has 130,000 or so clones, just under 90% seen once. The entry originates in a study of cytomegalovirus exposure and HLA in healthy donors. Regarding the study as a whole: Later genetic work tied a missense DCLRE1C variant to beta-chain V and J trimming.

The germline V gene has CDR1 MDHEN and CDR2 SYDVKM. V dropped 4 bases and J dropped 3; count of bases not matched to a gene: 5. The CDR3 runs 15 residues. This clonotype was obtained from a woman in her twenties or thirties in good health and CMV-seronegative. The sample comprised PBMCs. This chain links TRBV28 with TRBJ1-4, with 7 bases lining up with TRBD1. The CDR3 nucleotides read TGTGCCAGCAGTTCCGGGGACAGCGCTAATGAAAAACTGTTTTTT. Encoded protein: CASSSGDSANEKLFF.